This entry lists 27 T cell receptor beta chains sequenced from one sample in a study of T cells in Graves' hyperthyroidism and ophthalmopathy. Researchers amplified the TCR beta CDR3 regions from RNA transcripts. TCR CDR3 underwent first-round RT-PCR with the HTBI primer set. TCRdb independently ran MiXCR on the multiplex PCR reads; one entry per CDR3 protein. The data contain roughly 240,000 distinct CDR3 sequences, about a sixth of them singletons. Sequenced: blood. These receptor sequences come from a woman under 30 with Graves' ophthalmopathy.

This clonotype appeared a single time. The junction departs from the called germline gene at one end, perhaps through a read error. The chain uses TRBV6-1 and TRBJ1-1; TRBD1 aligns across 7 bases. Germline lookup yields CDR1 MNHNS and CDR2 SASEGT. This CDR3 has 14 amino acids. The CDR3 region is CAGSVGQLNTEAFF. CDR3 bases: TGTGCCGGCAGTGTGGGACAGCTAAACACTGAAGCTTTCTTT.

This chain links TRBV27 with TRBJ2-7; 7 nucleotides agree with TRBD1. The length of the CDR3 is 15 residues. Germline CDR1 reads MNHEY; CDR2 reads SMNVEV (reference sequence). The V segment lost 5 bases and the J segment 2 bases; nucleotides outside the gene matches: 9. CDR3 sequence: CASSLLGTEPYEQYF. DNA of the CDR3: TGTGCCAGCAGTCTTCTCGGGACAGAGCCCTACGAGCAGTACTTC.

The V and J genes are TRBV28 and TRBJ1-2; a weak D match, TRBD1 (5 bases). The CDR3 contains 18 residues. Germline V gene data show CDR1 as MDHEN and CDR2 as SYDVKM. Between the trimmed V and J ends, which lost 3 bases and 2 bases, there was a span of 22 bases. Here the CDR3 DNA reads TGTGCCAGCAGTTTGGTCATAAGGGGCAAAACACGCAACTATGGCTACACCTTC. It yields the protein CASSLVIRGKTRNYGYTF.

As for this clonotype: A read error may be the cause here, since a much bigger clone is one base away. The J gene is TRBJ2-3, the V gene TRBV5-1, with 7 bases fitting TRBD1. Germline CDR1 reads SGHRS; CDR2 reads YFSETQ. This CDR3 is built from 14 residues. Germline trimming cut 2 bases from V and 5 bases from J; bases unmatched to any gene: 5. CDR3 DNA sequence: TGCGCCAGCAGCTTTGGCAGGGGGTTAGATACGCAGTATTTT. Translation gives CASSFGRGLDTQYF.

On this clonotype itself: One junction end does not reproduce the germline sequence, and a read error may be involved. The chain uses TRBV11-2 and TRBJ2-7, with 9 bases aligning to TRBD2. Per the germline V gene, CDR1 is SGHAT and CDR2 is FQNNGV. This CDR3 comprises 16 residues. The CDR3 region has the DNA TGCGCCAGCAGCCAGTTAAAAGGCGGGGGGGTGTACGAGCAGTACTTC. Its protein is CASSQLKGGGVYEQYF.

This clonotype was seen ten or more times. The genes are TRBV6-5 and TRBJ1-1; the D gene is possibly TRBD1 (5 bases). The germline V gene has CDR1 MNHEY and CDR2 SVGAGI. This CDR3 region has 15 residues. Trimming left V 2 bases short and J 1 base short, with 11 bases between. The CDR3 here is CASSYTGGGNTEAFF. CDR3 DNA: TGTGCCAGCAGTTACACCGGCGGGGGGAACACTGAAGCTTTCTTT.

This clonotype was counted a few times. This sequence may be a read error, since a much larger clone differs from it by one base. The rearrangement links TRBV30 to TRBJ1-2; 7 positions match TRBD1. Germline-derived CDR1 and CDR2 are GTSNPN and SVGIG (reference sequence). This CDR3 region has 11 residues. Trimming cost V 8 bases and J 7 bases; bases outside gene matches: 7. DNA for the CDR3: TGTGCCAGGTCCAACAGGGGTGGCTACACCTTC. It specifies CARSNRGGYTF.

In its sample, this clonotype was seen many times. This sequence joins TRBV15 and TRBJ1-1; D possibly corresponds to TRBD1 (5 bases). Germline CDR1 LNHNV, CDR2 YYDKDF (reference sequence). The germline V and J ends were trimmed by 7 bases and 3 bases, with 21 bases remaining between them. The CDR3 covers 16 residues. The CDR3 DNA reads TGTGCCACCACAAGAACATATGGGGGGGGAGACACTGAAGCTTTCTTT. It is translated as CATTRTYGGGDTEAFF.

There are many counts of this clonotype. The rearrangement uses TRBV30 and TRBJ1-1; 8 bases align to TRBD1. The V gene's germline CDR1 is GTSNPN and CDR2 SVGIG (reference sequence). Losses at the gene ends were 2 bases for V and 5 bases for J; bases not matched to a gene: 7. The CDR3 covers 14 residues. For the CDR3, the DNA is TGTGCCTGGAGTTACGGACAGGGTTTTACTGAAGCTTTCTTT. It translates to CAWSYGQGFTEAFF.

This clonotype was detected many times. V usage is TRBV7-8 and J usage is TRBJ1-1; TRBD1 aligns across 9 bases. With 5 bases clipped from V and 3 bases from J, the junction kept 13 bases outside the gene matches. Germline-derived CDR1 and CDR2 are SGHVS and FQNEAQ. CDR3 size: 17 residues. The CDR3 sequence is CASSVGQGEKGYTEAFF. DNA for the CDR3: TGTGCCAGCAGCGTGGGACAGGGTGAAAAAGGGTACACTGAAGCTTTCTTT.

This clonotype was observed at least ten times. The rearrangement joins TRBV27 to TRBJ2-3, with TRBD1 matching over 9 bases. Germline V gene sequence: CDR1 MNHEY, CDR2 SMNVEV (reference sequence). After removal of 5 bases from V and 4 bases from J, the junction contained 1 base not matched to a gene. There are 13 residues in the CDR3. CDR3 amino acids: CASSGDRADTQYF. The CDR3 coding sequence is TGTGCCAGCAGTGGGGACAGGGCAGATACGCAGTATTTT.

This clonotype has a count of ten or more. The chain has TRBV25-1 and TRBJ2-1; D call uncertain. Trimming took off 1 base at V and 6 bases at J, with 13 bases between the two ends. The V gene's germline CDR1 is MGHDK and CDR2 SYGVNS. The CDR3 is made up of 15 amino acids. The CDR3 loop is CASSELGEPGNEQFF. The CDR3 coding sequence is TGTGCCAGCAGTGAATTGGGCGAGCCGGGCAATGAGCAGTTCTTC.

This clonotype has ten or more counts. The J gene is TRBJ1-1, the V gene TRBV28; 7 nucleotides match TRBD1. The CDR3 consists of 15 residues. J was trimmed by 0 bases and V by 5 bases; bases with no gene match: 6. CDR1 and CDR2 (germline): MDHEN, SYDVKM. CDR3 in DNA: TGTGCCAGCAGTACAGGGGACAGATTGAACACTGAAGCTTTCTTT. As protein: CASSTGDRLNTEAFF.

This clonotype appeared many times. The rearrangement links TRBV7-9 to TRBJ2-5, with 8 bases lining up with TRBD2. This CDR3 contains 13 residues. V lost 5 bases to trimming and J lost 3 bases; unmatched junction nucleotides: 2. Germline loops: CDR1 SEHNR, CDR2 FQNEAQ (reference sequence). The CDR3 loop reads CASSAAGEETQYF. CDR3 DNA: TGTGCCAGCAGCGCAGCGGGAGAAGAGACCCAGTACTTC.

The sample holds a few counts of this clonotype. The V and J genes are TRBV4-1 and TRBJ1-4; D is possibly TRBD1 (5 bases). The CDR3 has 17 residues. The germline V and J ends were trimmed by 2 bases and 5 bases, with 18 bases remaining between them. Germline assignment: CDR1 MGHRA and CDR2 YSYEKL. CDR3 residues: CASSQKRMGTGNEKLFF. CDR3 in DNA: TGCGCCAGCAGCCAAAAGAGAATGGGGACCGGGAATGAAAAACTGTTTTTT.

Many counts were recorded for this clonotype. The CDR3 DNA is TGCGCCAGCAGCGAGGACAGGGGAACTAATGAAAAACTGTTTTTT. The encoded protein is CASSEDRGTNEKLFF. The V call is TRBV5-1, the J call TRBJ1-4; 9 bases match TRBD1. Germline CDR1 and CDR2: SGHRS and YFSETQ. CDR3 length: 15 residues. V lost 4 bases to trimming and J lost 1 base; unmatched junction nucleotides: 2.

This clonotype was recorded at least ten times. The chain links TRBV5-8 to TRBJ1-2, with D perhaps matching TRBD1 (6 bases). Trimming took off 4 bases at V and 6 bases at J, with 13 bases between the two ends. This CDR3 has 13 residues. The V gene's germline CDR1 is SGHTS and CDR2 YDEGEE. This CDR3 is CASSARGVDGYTF. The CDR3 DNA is TGTGCCAGCAGCGCGAGGGGGGTCGATGGCTACACCTTC. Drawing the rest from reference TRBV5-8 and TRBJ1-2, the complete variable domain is EAGVTQSPTHLIKTRGQQATLRCSPISGHTSVYWYQQALGLGLQFLLWYDEGEERNRGNFPPRFSGRQFPNYSSELNVNALELEDSALYLCASSARGVDGYTFGSGTRLTVV.

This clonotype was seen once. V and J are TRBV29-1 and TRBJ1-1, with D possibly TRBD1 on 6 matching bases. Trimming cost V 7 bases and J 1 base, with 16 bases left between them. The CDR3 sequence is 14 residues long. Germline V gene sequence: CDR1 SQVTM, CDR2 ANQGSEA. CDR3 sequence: CSALRGTPNTEAFF. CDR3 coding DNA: TGCAGCGCCCTCCGCGGGACACCGAACACTGAAGCTTTCTTT.

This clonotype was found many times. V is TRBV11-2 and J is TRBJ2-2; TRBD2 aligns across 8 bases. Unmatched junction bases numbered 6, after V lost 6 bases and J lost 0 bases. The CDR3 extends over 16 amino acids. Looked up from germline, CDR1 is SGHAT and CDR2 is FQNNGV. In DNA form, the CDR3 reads TGTGCCAGCAGGCCTACTAGCGGAACGAACACCGGGGAGCTGTTTTTT. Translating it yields CASRPTSGTNTGELFF.

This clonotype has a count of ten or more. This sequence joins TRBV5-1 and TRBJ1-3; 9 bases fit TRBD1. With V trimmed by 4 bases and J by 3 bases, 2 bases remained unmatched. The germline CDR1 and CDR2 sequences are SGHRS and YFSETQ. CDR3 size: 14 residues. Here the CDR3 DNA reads TGCGCCAGCAGCCCGGGACAGGGTGGAAACACCATATATTTT. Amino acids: CASSPGQGGNTIYF.

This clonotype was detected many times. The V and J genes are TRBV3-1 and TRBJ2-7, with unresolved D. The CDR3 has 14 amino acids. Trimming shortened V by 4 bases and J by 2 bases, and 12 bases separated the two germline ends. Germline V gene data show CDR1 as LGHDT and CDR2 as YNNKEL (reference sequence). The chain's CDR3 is CASSPTANPYEQYF. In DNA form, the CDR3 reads TGTGCCAGCAGCCCGACGGCGAATCCCTACGAGCAGTACTTC.

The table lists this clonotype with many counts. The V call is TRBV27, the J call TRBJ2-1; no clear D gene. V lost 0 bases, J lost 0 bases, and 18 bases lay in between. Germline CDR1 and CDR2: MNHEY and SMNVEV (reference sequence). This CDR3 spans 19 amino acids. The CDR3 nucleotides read TGTGCCAGCAGTTTATCAGTAAGTCTGGGCCAGACCTCCTACAATGAGCAGTTCTTC. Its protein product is CASSLSVSLGQTSYNEQFF.

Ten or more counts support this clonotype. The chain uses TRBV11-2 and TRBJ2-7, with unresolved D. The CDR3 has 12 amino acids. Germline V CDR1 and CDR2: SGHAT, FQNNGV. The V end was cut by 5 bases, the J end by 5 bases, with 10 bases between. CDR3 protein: CASSLSNHEQYF. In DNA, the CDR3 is TGTGCCAGCAGCCTGTCAAACCACGAGCAGTACTTC. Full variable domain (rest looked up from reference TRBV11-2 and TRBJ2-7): EAGVAQSPRYKIIEKRQSVAFWCNPISGHATLYWYQQILGQGPKLLIQFQNNGVVDDSQLPKDRFSAERLKGVDSTLKIQPAKLEDSAVYLCASSLSNHEQYFGPGTRLTVT.

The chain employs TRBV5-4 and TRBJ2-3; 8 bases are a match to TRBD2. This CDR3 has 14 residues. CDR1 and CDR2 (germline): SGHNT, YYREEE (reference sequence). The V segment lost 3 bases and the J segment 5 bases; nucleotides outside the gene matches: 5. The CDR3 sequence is CASSYGRGGDTQYF. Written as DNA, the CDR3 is TGTGCCAGCAGCTACGGTCGGGGGGGAGATACGCAGTATTTT.

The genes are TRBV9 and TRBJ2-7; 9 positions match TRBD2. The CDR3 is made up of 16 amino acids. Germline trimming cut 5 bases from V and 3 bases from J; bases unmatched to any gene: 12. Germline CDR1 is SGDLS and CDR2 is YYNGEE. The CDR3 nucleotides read TGTGCCAGCAGTAGAGAGGGCGGGAGGGCCGACTACGAGCAGTACTTC. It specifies CASSREGGRADYEQYF.

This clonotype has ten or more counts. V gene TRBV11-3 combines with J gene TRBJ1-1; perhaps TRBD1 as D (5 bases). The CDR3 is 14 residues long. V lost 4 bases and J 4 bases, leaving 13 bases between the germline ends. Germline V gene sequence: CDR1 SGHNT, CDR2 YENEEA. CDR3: CASSWPGKGTEAFF. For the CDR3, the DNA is TGTGCCAGCAGCTGGCCAGGGAAGGGCACTGAAGCTTTCTTT.

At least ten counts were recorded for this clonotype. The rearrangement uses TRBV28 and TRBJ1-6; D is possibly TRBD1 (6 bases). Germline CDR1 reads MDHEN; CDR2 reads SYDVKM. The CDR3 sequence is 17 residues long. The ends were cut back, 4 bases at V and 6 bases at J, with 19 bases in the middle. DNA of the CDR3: TGTGCCAGCAGTTCCCTGGGGTGGCAGGGGCTTAATTCACCCCTCCACTTT. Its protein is CASSSLGWQGLNSPLHF.